What follows are 6 T cell receptor beta chains derived from one specimen sequenced in a study of cytomegalovirus exposure and HLA in healthy donors. Profiling relied on immunoSEQ multiplex PCR, and the TCRdb table lists in-frame clones only, not all of them. Among 200,000 to 300,000 clones listed, approximately 86% were seen once. Specimen: PBMCs. Receptors were obtained from a woman in her twenties or thirties in good health and CMV-seropositive.

The chain links TRBV7-6 to TRBJ2-5; 16 positions match TRBD2. Looked up from germline, CDR1 is SGHVS and CDR2 is FNYEAQ. V lost 3 bases, J lost 0 bases, and 7 bases stayed unmatched. The CDR3 sequence is 19 residues long. CDR3 residues: CASSLGLAGGHKYQETQYF. In nucleotides, the CDR3 is TGTGCCAGCAGCTTGGGACTAGCGGGAGGGCATAAGTACCAAGAGACCCAGTACTTC.

J is TRBJ2-1 and V is TRBV7-3; no reliable D call. Germline V lookup: CDR1 SGHTA, CDR2 FQGTGA. Deletions cut 3 bases from V and 0 bases from J, with 6 bases between. This CDR3 comprises 14 residues. The DNA for the CDR3 is TGTGCCAGCAGCTTTGATAGCTCCTACAATGAGCAGTTCTTC. It translates to CASSFDSSYNEQFF.

This chain connects TRBV5-4 to TRBJ1-4; D may be TRBD1 (5 bases). Germline V lookup: CDR1 SGHNT, CDR2 YYREEE (reference sequence). Trimming took off 6 bases at V and 4 bases at J, with 13 bases between the two ends. This CDR3 spans 14 amino acids. CDR3 region: CASTPGGGNEKLFF. The CDR3 bases are TGTGCCAGCACTCCCGGCGGGGGTAATGAAAAACTGTTTTTT.

The gene calls are TRBV7-9 and TRBJ2-2; 10 bases agree with TRBD2. After removal of 5 bases from V and 5 bases from J, the junction contained 11 bases not matched to a gene. Germline lookup yields CDR1 SEHNR and CDR2 FQNEAQ (reference sequence). The CDR3 totals 17 residues. The CDR3 DNA follows: TGTGCCAGCAGCGTATTCAGCGGGAGGGCTTCGACCGGGGAGCTGTTTTTT. Encoded protein: CASSVFSGRASTGELFF.

This clone has ten or more counts. The chain has TRBV7-2 and TRBJ2-2; 11 bases agree with TRBD2. The V gene's germline CDR1 is SGHTA and CDR2 FQGNSA. CDR3 length: 19 amino acids. V lost 1 base, J lost 0 bases, and 7 bases stayed unmatched. The CDR3 spells CASSLETSGSSSNTGELFF. The CDR3 DNA reads as TGTGCCAGCAGCTTAGAAACTAGCGGGAGTAGTTCGAACACCGGGGAGCTGTTTTTT.

This clone appeared once. The gene calls are TRBV27 and TRBJ2-4; TRBD2 is a possible D gene (6 bases). Germline CDR1 reads MNHEY; CDR2 reads SMNVEV (reference sequence). This CDR3 is built from 12 residues. The germline V and J ends were trimmed by 7 bases and 7 bases, with 11 bases remaining between them. This CDR3 is CASIGGPNIQYF. The CDR3 DNA follows: TGTGCCAGCATCGGGGGTCCGAACATTCAGTACTTC.